This T cell receptor (beta chain) was recovered during a study of T-cell reconstitution after alpha-beta-depleted transplantation in children. Study-wide results and caveats: Surviving recipient T cells and thymic progenitors produced the high day-60 TCRbeta diversity seen in some patients. By about two months after transplant, alpha-beta T cells reportedly arose from several hundred graft clones that had expanded.

Note on this clonotype: Its antigen is as yet unknown.

For TCRbeta, the library was prepared with unique molecular identifiers. TCRdb re-derived calls from the PCR reads in MiXCR, one entry per CDR3 protein. Here the sample spans around 580,000 distinct CDR3 sequences, 27% being singletons. The clonotype was recovered from a boy in the first two years of life with Wiskott-Aldrich syndrome, due to receive a stem cell transplant. This sample comprised PBMCs, obtained before TCRalphabeta/CD19-depleted stem cell transplant.

CDR3 nucleotide sequence: TGCAGTGCTAGCAAGTTAGCGGGAGGGCCCCACGAGCAGTACTTC. Protein sequence: CSASKLAGGPHEQYF. The chain uses TRBV20-1 and TRBJ2-7, with 11 bases aligning to TRBD2. This CDR3 has 15 residues. The V gene end was trimmed by 3 bases and the J gene end by 5 bases; junction bases not matched to a gene: 9. From germline, CDR1 is DFQATT and CDR2 SNEGSKA (reference sequence).